This entry concerns a single T cell receptor (beta chain). These data belong to a study of blood T cell repertoires in COVID-19. Data came from immunoSEQ multiplex PCR; TCRdb stores just in-frame clones and leaves some out. The data show over 100,000 clones, with just under 95% seen just once and around 2% held by the top ten. The sequenced sample consisted of peripheral blood. The clonotype originates from a woman aged 45-65 years with COVID-19, enrolled during active disease.

The CDR3 loop is CASSSWTDTNTGELFF. The CDR3 nucleotides are TGTGCCAGCAGCTCTTGGACGGACACGAACACCGGGGAGCTGTTTTTT. This chain connects TRBV11-3 to TRBJ2-2; possibly TRBD1 for D (5 bases). Germline CDR1 SGHNT, CDR2 YENEEA. The length of the CDR3 is 16 residues. Trimming shortened V by 4 bases and J by 0 bases, and 12 bases separated the two germline ends.